This entry lists 8 T cell receptor beta chains sequenced from one sample in a study of blood T cell repertoires in COVID-19. Here immunoSEQ multiplex PCR was the method, and the copy in TCRdb shows in-frame clones only, minus some. The sample includes 60,000 or so clones, roughly 84% of them seen just once. The sequenced sample was peripheral blood. These receptors originate from an elderly woman with acute or convalescent COVID-19.

This chain uses TRBV5-1 with TRBJ1-2, with TRBD1 matching over 7 bases. Germline V gene data show CDR1 as SGHRS and CDR2 as YFSETQ. With V trimmed by 4 bases and J by 7 bases, 10 bases remained unmatched. The CDR3 totals 14 residues. The CDR3 sequence: CASSAGGGPLGYTF. The CDR3 DNA is TGCGCCAGCAGCGCGGGAGGGGGCCCCCTTGGCTACACCTTC.

This sequence joins TRBV18 and TRBJ1-1; 8 nucleotides align to TRBD1. V gave up 6 bases and J gave up 4 bases; unmatched junction bases: 7. This CDR3 comprises 14 residues. The germline gives CDR1 KGHSH, CDR2 LQKENI. The DNA for the CDR3 is TGTGCCAGCTCCCCCGCACAGGGGGGCACTGAAGCTTTCTTT. Translated, it gives CASSPAQGGTEAFF.

The V call is TRBV7-9, the J call TRBJ2-7, with 10 nucleotides matching TRBD2. The germline gives CDR1 SEHNR, CDR2 FQNEAQ (reference sequence). CDR3 length: 15 amino acids. Trimming took 3 bases from V and 0 from J; bases not matched to a gene: 2. CDR3 loop: CASSFASGGSYEQYF. The CDR3 coding sequence is TGTGCCAGCAGCTTTGCTAGCGGGGGCTCCTACGAGCAGTACTTC.

The V and J genes are TRBV7-9 and TRBJ1-1; the D is unclear. The germline CDR1 and CDR2 sequences are SEHNR and FQNEAQ (reference sequence). V dropped 5 bases and J dropped 1 base, with 8 bases sitting between them. The CDR3 has 13 amino acids. CDR3 DNA: TGTGCCAGCAGCACCGACTCGAACACTGAAGCTTTCTTT. The encoded protein is CASSTDSNTEAFF.

V is TRBV5-1 and J is TRBJ1-2; 11 nucleotides match TRBD1. CDR3 length: 15 residues. The V and J ends lost 5 bases and 3 bases, in that order; junction bases with no gene match: 6. CDR1 is SGHRS and CDR2 is YFSETQ in the germline V gene. Written as DNA, the CDR3 is TGCGCCAGCAGGGAGGGACAGGGGGTCTACTATGGCTACACCTTC. It specifies CASREGQGVYYGYTF.

The CDR3 bases are TGTGCCACCTCCCGGGGGGTGTTAAGCGAGCAGTACTTC. Translated, it gives CATSRGVLSEQYF. The rearrangement links TRBV27 to TRBJ2-7; 7 bases agree with TRBD2. Germline lookup yields CDR1 MNHEY and CDR2 SMNVEV (reference sequence). V lost 10 bases and J lost 6; bases outside the gene matches: 12. This CDR3 has 13 residues.

The rearrangement joins TRBV5-1 to TRBJ2-7; 10 positions match TRBD1. CDR1 SGHRS and CDR2 YFSETQ come from the germline V gene. The CDR3 runs to 15 residues. With V trimmed by 6 bases and J by 0 bases, 6 bases remained unmatched. CDR3 protein: CASTEGQGFSYEQYF. The CDR3 coding sequence is TGCGCCAGCACCGAGGGACAGGGGTTCTCCTACGAGCAGTACTTC.

The chain links TRBV30 to TRBJ1-2; 7 bases are a match to TRBD1. The trim removed 5 bases at V and 1 base at J, leaving 4 bases unmatched. The CDR3 runs 13 residues. Per the germline V gene, CDR1 is GTSNPN and CDR2 is SVGIG (reference sequence). Here the CDR3 reads CAWAGQSNYGYTF. For the CDR3, the DNA is TGTGCCTGGGCGGGACAGAGTAACTATGGCTACACCTTC.